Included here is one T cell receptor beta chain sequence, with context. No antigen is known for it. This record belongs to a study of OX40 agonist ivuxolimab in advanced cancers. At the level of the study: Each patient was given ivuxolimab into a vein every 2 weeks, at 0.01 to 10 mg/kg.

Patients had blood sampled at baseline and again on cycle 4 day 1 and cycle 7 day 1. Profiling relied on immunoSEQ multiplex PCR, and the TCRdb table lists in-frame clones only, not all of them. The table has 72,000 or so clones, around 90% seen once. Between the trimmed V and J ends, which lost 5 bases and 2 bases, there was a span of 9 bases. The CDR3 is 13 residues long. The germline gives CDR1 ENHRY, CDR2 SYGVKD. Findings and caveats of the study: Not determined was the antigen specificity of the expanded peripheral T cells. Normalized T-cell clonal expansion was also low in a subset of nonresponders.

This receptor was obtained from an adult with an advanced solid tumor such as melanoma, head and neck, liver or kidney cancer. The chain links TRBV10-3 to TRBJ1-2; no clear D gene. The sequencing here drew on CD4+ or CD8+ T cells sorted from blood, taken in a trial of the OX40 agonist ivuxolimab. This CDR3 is CAISTESNYGYTF. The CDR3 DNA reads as TGTGCCATCAGTACAGAGTCCAACTATGGCTACACCTTC.